This T cell receptor (beta chain) was recovered during a study of cytomegalovirus exposure and HLA in healthy donors. Vbeta (60) and Jbeta (13) primers were used in the PCR. Repertoires were generated with immunoSEQ multiplex PCR, while TCRdb's copy carries only in-frame clones and drops some. The sample contains some 140,000 clones, around 72% of which appear only once. The study's findings and limits: The study flagged some 170 TCR beta chains as cytomegalovirus-associated. One later analysis reportedly identified an Asian-associated ancestry cluster that showed fewer N-insertions than the approximately 710-donor mean. Most of the TCR beta V segments (in an earlier analysis) were productive either about 87% or about 30% of the time. As a later analysis showed, a missense DCLRE1C variant was linked to trimming of TCR beta V- and J-genes.

CDR1 SGHAT and CDR2 FQNNGV come from the germline V gene. J gave up 4 bases and V 1 base, and 2 bases lay outside the gene matches. This CDR3 is 14 amino acids long. With respect to this clone: What it binds is not known.

Material: PBMCs. This clonotype originated in a woman in her 40s in good health and CMV-seronegative. The rearrangement links TRBV11-2 to TRBJ2-3, with 7 bases identical to TRBD1. CDR3 in amino acids: CASSLVGGADTQYF. As DNA, the CDR3 is TGTGCCAGCAGCTTAGTAGGGGGCGCAGATACGCAGTATTTT.